This T cell receptor (beta chain) stems from a study of blood T cells in healthy people across ages. General study points: PBMCs left unsorted prevented a conclusive naive versus antigen-experienced comparison.

Through a sample-barcoded 5' primer and a J-beta primer mix, a second PCR was run for about 6 to 12 cycles. Every cDNA molecule carried a tag from a template-switch adaptor bearing 12 random nucleotides. Researchers report that each sample yielded at least 3 million CDR3-containing paired-end reads. TCRdb passed the 5' RACE reads through MiXCR, listing each CDR3 protein once. The data contain about 1,600,000 distinct CDR3 sequences, around 39% of them singletons. Details on this clonotype: The antigen is not known.

CDR1 and CDR2 (germline): DFQATT, SNEGSKA (reference sequence). V was cut by 1 base and J by 6 bases, with 13 bases left in between. The CDR3 spans 14 residues. The chain joins TRBV20-1 to TRBJ2-1; D possibly corresponds to TRBD2 (6 bases). Sequenced sample: blood. The receptor was isolated from a woman aged 18-29 years in good health. This CDR3 reads CSARVGGPSNEQFF. CDR3 nucleotide sequence: TGCAGTGCTAGAGTAGGAGGGCCAAGCAATGAGCAGTTCTTC.